What follows are 20 T cell receptor beta chains derived from one specimen sequenced in a study of post-analysis software for immune sequencing data. Antigens for these TCRs are unknown. The authors incorporated unique molecular identifiers into the TCR beta cDNA libraries. TCRdb recomputed calls from the PCR reads with MiXCR, one row per CDR3 protein. The repertoire has roughly 400,000 distinct CDR3 sequences, approximately 37% of them found once; the top ten carry roughly 8.2%. Whole-study findings and limits: Comparison of patients with controls showed five TRBV segments more frequent in patients, TRBV5-6, TRBV5-1 and TRBV20-1 among them.

Sequenced sample: blood. The receptors come from a girl aged 2 to 9 with multiple sclerosis.

The rearrangement links TRBV5-5 to TRBJ2-1; D ambiguous. Germline V gene data show CDR1 as SGHKS and CDR2 as YYEKEE (reference sequence). There are 14 residues in the CDR3. V shed 4 bases and J shed 7 bases, with 15 bases lying between them. The chain's CDR3 is CASSLIGPENEQFF. The CDR3 DNA reads as TGTGCCAGCAGCCTAATAGGACCAGAGAATGAGCAGTTCTTC.

This sequence joins TRBV29-1 and TRBJ2-1; TRBD2 might be the D (6 bases). Trimming removed 1 base at V and 8 bases at J, with 18 bases between. Germline values: CDR1 SQVTM, CDR2 ANQGSEA. The CDR3 length is 15 residues. The CDR3 bases are TGCAGCGTTGAAGGCCGGGAGCCCTCTTACGATGAGCAGTTCTTC. Protein product: CSVEGREPSYDEQFF.

This clonotype was picked up a small number of times. CDR3 protein: CASRLRGGSGANVLTF. Here the CDR3 DNA reads TGTGCCAGCAGGCTGCGGGGGGGCTCTGGGGCCAACGTCCTGACTTTC. The V gene is TRBV28, the J gene TRBJ2-6, with 9 bases fitting TRBD2. The germline gives CDR1 MDHEN, CDR2 SYDVKM. J was trimmed by 0 bases and V by 6 bases; bases with no gene match: 3. The CDR3 consists of 16 residues.

The rearrangement uses TRBV20-1 and TRBJ2-3; D is unclear. V shed 6 bases and J shed 2 bases, with 12 bases lying between them. CDR1 and CDR2 (germline): DFQATT, SNEGSKA (reference sequence). The CDR3 spans 13 residues. As DNA, the CDR3 is TGCAGTGCCCCATTCGGACCCACAGATACGCAGTATTTT. It specifies CSAPFGPTDTQYF.

The J gene is TRBJ1-5, the V gene TRBV5-1; TRBD1 aligns across 7 bases. V lost 0 bases, J lost 4 bases, and 4 bases stayed unmatched. The CDR3 has 15 amino acids. CDR1 is SGHRS and CDR2 is YFSETQ in the germline V gene. The CDR3: CASSLEGTENQPQHF. CDR3 in DNA: TGCGCCAGCAGCTTGGAGGGGACAGAGAATCAGCCCCAGCATTTT.

This clonotype was observed a few times. J is TRBJ1-4 and V is TRBV11-2; TRBD1 aligns across 7 bases. The CDR3 has 14 amino acids. V trimming: 5 bases; J trimming: 4 bases; junction bases outside the gene matches: 4. Germline V gene sequence: CDR1 SGHAT, CDR2 FQNNGV. The CDR3 DNA reads as TGTGCCAGCAGCCGGACAGGCCGTAATGAAAAACTGTTTTTT. This sequence encodes CASSRTGRNEKLFF.

This clonotype was picked up a small number of times. The V and J genes are TRBV7-2 and TRBJ2-5; D unresolved. The CDR3 is made up of 11 amino acids. CDR1 SGHTA and CDR2 FQGNSA come from the germline V gene. V was shortened by 10 bases and J by 8 bases, with 14 bases between the two germline ends. The CDR3 nucleotides read TGTGCCATAAAGACGGCCGGAACCCAGTACTTC. Translating it yields CAIKTAGTQYF.

The gene calls are TRBV12-3 or TRBV12-4 and TRBJ2-1; D may be TRBD1 or TRBD2 (7 bases each). V lost 5 bases to trimming and J lost 6 bases, with 23 bases between them. This CDR3 comprises 17 residues. CDR3 DNA sequence: TGTGCCAGCAGTCCATCATCAGGGGGGGACATTAGCAATGAGCAGTTCTTC. Encoded protein: CASSPSSGGDISNEQFF.

The chain is built from TRBV28 and TRBJ2-5; D possibly corresponds to TRBD2 (5 bases). The J call may be in error: the DNA end matches TRBJ2-7 better. In germline, CDR1 is MDHEN, CDR2 SYDVKM. This CDR3 contains 11 residues. In DNA form, the CDR3 reads TGTGCCAGCAGGGACTTCTACGAGCAGTACTTC. Translating it yields CASRDFYEQYF.

This clonotype was picked up one time. The chain links TRBV3-1 to TRBJ2-1, with unresolved D. The CDR3 sequence is 15 residues long. Germline loops: CDR1 LGHDT, CDR2 YNNKEL (reference sequence). The V gene lost 0 bases and the J gene lost 0 bases, with 6 bases spanning the gap. The CDR3, as DNA: TGTGCCAGCAGCCAAGATCCTAGCTCCTACAATGAGCAGTTCTTC. Amino acids: CASSQDPSSYNEQFF.

In the case of this clonotype: At one end, the junction sequence differs from germline, possibly due to a read error. The chain employs TRBV24-1 and TRBJ2-3, with TRBD1 matching over 7 bases. The CDR3 spans 13 residues. The germline CDR1 and CDR2 sequences are KGHDR and SFDVKD. CDR3 sequence: CATSETGWNTRYF. The CDR3 bases are TGTGCCACCAGTGAGACAGGGTGGAACACGCGGTATTTT.

This clonotype has just a few counts. The V gene is TRBV6-5, the J gene TRBJ1-2; no firm D call. Germline loops: CDR1 MNHEY, CDR2 SVGAGI. CDR3 length: 11 amino acids. Trimming pared 7 bases from V and 1 base from J, leaving 4 bases between. The CDR3 reads CASTVNYGYTF. In nucleotides, the CDR3 is TGTGCCAGCACAGTTAACTATGGCTACACCTTC.

This clonotype was recorded a few times. The CDR3 spells CASSPESETQYF. As DNA, the CDR3 is TGTGCCAGCAGCCCCGAAAGTGAGACCCAGTACTTC. The V and J genes are TRBV7-9 and TRBJ2-5; D remains unclear. The germline V gene encodes CDR1 SEHNR and CDR2 FQNEAQ (reference sequence). V lost 5 bases and J 5 bases, leaving 9 bases between the germline ends. The CDR3 consists of 12 residues.

V usage is TRBV2 and J usage is TRBJ2-5; D may be TRBD1 (6 bases). There are 13 residues in the CDR3. Germline lookup yields CDR1 SNHLY and CDR2 FYNNEI. The V and J ends lost 4 bases and 1 base respectively, with 7 bases between them. The CDR3 reads CASSVDSQETQYF. As DNA, the CDR3 is TGTGCCAGCAGTGTGGACAGCCAAGAGACCCAGTACTTC.

The sample holds a few counts of this clonotype. The genes are TRBV5-1 and TRBJ2-7; D may be TRBD1 (5 bases). Germline lookup yields CDR1 SGHRS and CDR2 YFSETQ. The CDR3 has 16 residues. With 0 bases removed from V and 0 bases from J, the gap between germline ends came to 13 bases. The CDR3 protein is CASSLGVRAPSYEQYF. CDR3 DNA sequence: TGCGCCAGCAGCTTGGGAGTCAGGGCCCCCTCCTACGAGCAGTACTTC.

In DNA, the CDR3 is TGCGCCAGCAGCCGTCCTAGCGGGAGAAAAACAGATACGCAGTATTTT. Translation: CASSRPSGRKTDTQYF. This chain uses TRBV4-1 with TRBJ2-3; TRBD2 matches at 10 bases. CDR3 size: 16 residues. From germline, CDR1 is MGHRA and CDR2 YSYEKL. V trimming: 4 bases; J trimming: 3 bases; junction bases outside the gene matches: 7.

Only a few counts were recorded for this clonotype. The chain links TRBV6-6 to TRBJ1-1; D is unclear. The CDR3 length is 15 residues. The germline gives CDR1 MNHNY, CDR2 SVGAGI (reference sequence). V was trimmed by 2 bases and J by 0 bases, leaving 10 bases between them. CDR3 sequence: CASSYQLTMNTEAFF. The CDR3, as DNA: TGTGCCAGCAGTTACCAACTTACGATGAACACTGAAGCTTTCTTT.

This clonotype appeared a few times. The V call is TRBV7-9, the J call TRBJ2-6, with a tentative D call TRBD1 (5 bases). CDR1 is SEHNR and CDR2 is FQNEAQ in the germline V gene (reference sequence). The CDR3 has 15 residues. V was cut by 5 bases and J by 0 bases, with 8 bases left in between. The CDR3 nucleotides read TGTGCCAGCAGCCCCAGGGACTCTGGGGCCAACGTCCTGACTTTC. It is translated as CASSPRDSGANVLTF.

This chain uses TRBV6-5 with TRBJ2-5; 10 bases line up with TRBD2. Near its end, the DNA agrees better with TRBJ2-7, so the J call may be wrong. This CDR3 contains 18 residues. CDR1 MNHEY and CDR2 SVGAGI come from the germline V gene. Here the CDR3 reads CASSYAASGGSLSYEQYF. For the CDR3, the DNA is TGTGCCAGCAGTTACGCGGCTAGCGGGGGCTCACTTTCCTACGAGCAGTACTTC.

This chain joins TRBV28 and TRBJ1-2; the D is unclear. The CDR3 consists of 11 residues. From germline, CDR1 is MDHEN and CDR2 SYDVKM. Deletions cut 6 bases from V and 7 bases from J, with 9 bases between. CDR3 residues: CASSARSGYTF. The DNA for the CDR3 is TGTGCCAGCAGCGCCCGGAGTGGCTACACCTTC.